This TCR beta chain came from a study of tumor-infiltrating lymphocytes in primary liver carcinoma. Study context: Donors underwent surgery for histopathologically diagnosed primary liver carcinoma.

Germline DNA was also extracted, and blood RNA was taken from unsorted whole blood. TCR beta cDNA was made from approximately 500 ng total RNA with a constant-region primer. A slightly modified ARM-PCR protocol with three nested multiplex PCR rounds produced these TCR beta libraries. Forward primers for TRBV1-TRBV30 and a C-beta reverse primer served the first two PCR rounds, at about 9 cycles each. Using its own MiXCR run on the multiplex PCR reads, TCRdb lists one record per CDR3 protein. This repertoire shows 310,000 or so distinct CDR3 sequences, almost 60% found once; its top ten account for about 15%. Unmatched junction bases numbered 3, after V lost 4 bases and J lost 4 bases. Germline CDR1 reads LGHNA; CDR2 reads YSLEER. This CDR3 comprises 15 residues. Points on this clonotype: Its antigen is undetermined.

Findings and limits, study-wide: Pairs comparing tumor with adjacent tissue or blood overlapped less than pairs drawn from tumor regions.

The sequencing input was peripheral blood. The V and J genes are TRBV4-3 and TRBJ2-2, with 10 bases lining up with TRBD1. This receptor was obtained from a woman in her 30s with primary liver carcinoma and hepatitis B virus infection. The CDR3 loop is CASSLGQGSTGELFF. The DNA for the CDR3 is TGCGCCAGCAGCCTGGGACAGGGGAGCACCGGGGAGCTGTTTTTT.